The source of this T cell receptor beta chain is a study of cytomegalovirus exposure and HLA in healthy donors (TCRdb year 2017). As for the study more broadly: In an earlier analysis of 587 of the donors, around 290 Gb of sequence data and 117 million unique TCR beta sequences from about 190 million T cells were reported. Every discovery cohort repertoire had been produced on one sequencing platform. Of the 398 genotyped donors, 80% to 90% were placed in the genetic ancestry cluster associated with self-reported Caucasian donors. An earlier analysis of 450 to 750 of the donors used high-throughput TCR beta sequencing to judge whether each TCR beta V gene segment behaved as functional or pseudogenic. Among under 450 genotyped donors of the cohort, an average of about 240,000 unique TCR beta nucleotide sequences were sequenced per donor, around 20% of them non-productive. Roughly 300 gigabases of sequencing data and around 85 million unique TCR sequences made up an early release that covered nearly 650 HLA-typed donors. The study aimed to test whether cataloging public T cell receptors could reveal signatures of past pathogen exposure. Because of strong linkage in the cohort, five DR-DQ haplotypes were treated as single units for association and clustering. High-throughput TCR immunosequencing, statistical association of individual TCRs with disease status, and machine learning were combined to predict cytomegalovirus infection status. Genome-wide SNP genotypes for about three fifths of the roughly 700 donors were used in a later genetic analysis, which treated that subset as a discovery cohort. Class I and class II HLA loci were covered by the typing at four-digit resolution. The later analysis used no new phenotypic data to find candidate immune exposures, relying instead on TCR beta sequences and their occurrence across donors. Donor age, sex, ethnicity and CMV serostatus were collected together with the repertoire data. Typing coverage differed by locus: A, B, C, DRB1 and DQB1 were typed in roughly 620-640 donors, DQA1 in about 560, DPA1 in 600 to 610, and DPB1 in 472. In addition to the first cohort of 650 to 750 subjects, a separate validation cohort of 120 different subjects was used. The T cell repertoires of roughly 660 subjects were profiled by immunosequencing and related to cytomegalovirus serostatus. A later analysis re-examined previously published TCR beta repertoires from just over 650 donors and added high-resolution HLA genotyping to investigate patterns of TCR occurrence. General study outcomes and caveats: According to a later genetic analysis, donors in an Asian-associated ancestry cluster had fewer N-insertions in productive TCRs than the approximately 670-donor mean. A later analysis found that TCR association rates varied across HLA loci, with DRB1 alleles showing the most associated TCRs and HLA-C alleles the fewest. A total of 150 to 200 TCR beta chains were listed by the study as associated with cytomegalovirus. In a later analysis, HLA-associated TCR beta chains were found to be more clonally expanded and to have lower generation probabilities than equally common non-associated chains. CMV serostatus was the only immune exposure information available for the cohort. A further reported finding was that TCR beta sequences accurately predicted the HLA-A and HLA-B alleles for most subjects in the first cohort. Because counts were too low, about 18 rarely observed V segments, including chromosome 9 orphons, were left out of the earlier analysis of some 640 of the donors. At a false discovery rate of 0.05, a later analysis linked 15,000 to 20,000 TCR beta sequences to specific HLA alleles. In vitro tests confirmed that a few of the cytomegalovirus-associated TCR beta chains recognize cytomegalovirus antigens. An association between a missense DCLRE1C variant and V-gene and J-gene trimming of TCR beta chains was found in a later genetic analysis and replicated in an independent cohort. In both the original and validation cohorts, the classifier was reported to diagnose cytomegalovirus status with high specificity and sensitivity. The authors suggested that the approach could potentially be extended to other disease states and immunological phenotypes. The presence/absence analyses assumed that sequencing depth was roughly uniform across donors, and that assumption may not be true. The 87-base-pair reads could not distinguish some IMGT-functional V segments, including TRBV6-2 and TRBV6-3, so those segments were excluded. In a later analysis, several top co-occurrence clusters were reported to appear linked to parvovirus B19, influenza, CMV and Epstein-Barr virus. Correlated functional status among segregating V segments might reflect linkage disequilibrium, but an unknown experimental factor could not be ruled out. Only TCR beta chains were sequenced in this cohort, and the absence of alpha or paired-chain data limited detectable features. Most TCR sequences were seen in very few donors, while some public TCRs were found in many individuals. A group of highly shared sequence variants was considered likely to be a technical artifact of the sequencing pipeline. A later analysis found that most CMV-associated TCR beta chains appeared HLA-restricted, with HLA associations seemingly driven largely by CMV exposure. Strong co-occurrence of HLA alleles, especially DR and DQ, made assigning TCR associations to individual alleles difficult. In an earlier analysis of about 600 of the donors, most TCR beta V segments appeared in productive rearrangements about 90% or about 30% of the time, broadly matching IMGT annotations. Because HLA typing was unavailable for some donors at each locus, only the typed subset was used in association tests.

V trim: 0 bases; J trim: 1 base; unmatched bases: 2. Per the germline V gene, SGDLS is the CDR1 and YYNGEE is the CDR2. Counted from cysteine to phenylalanine, this CDR3 has 16 amino acids. The only DNA kept is the CDR3, 48 bases in frame from the first base. Comments on this clone: Its recognized antigen is unknown. Per-nucleotide qualities are absent, and no much larger clonotype sits a single base away.

The cohort was made up of 500 to 800 healthy bone marrow donors. At the time of sampling, every cohort member was nominally healthy, though immune exposures that went unrecorded were likely present. The donor tested CMV seronegative, placing the donor among the 350 or so seronegative members of the cohort. Every donor gave a peripheral blood sample, and the peripheral blood mononuclear cells from that sample were used for TCR beta sequencing. Genomic DNA was extracted from the blood cell samples with the Qiagen DNeasy Blood Extraction Kit. The library came from the immunoSEQ multiplex PCR assay. For the multiplex PCR, a mixture combining 60 forward primers for TCR Vbeta segments and 13 reverse primers for TCR Jbeta segments was used. The CDR3 region of rearranged TCR beta genes was amplified from genomic DNA with a multiplex PCR assay. The amplified TCR beta libraries were sequenced on the Illumina HiSeq System as 87-base-pair reads. The original methods were these. A later analysis tallied tens of millions of unique TCR beta chains across the 666 repertoires, and some 12 million of those chains were shared by two or more donors. To remove PCR and sequencing errors, raw reads were error-corrected and collapsed into unique sequences using a nearest-neighbor algorithm that merged closely related sequences. CDR3 sequences were aligned to IMGT reference sequences to assign V, D and J gene segments. Each retained sequence needed at least a six-nucleotide match to both a V gene segment and a J gene segment. A rearrangement was called productive if the CDR3 had no stop codons and remained in frame with V and J, and every other rearrangement was called non-productive. CDR3 was defined according to IMGT convention as the region running from the second conserved V-encoded cysteine to the conserved J-encoded phenylalanine. Sequences without an unambiguous match to a single V gene segment were excluded from the earlier analysis of 500 to 700 of the donors. In an earlier analysis of approximately 550 of the donors, V segments were called functional above 56.7% productive rearrangements and were called segregating when the between-donor standard deviation exceeded 5%. To diagnose cytomegalovirus status from the catalog of TCR beta chain sequences, a statistical classification framework was built. In a later analysis, TCR nucleotide sequences were compared against IMGT/GENE-DB human TR gene sequences so that V and J genes could be assigned. The TCRdist pipeline was used in a later analysis to assign CDR3 sequences and most-parsimonious VDJ recombination scenarios. A later analysis defined each TCR beta chain by its CDR3 amino acid sequence plus V-gene family, and excluded reads lacking a unique V-gene family. A later analysis removed 450 to 600 highly shared, low-generation-probability nucleotide sequences to deal with suspected cross-contamination and a sequencing artifact. A later analysis calculated a clonal expansion index for each public chain from normalized within-repertoire ranks of inferred template counts. In a later analysis, generation probabilities were computed with a VDJ recombination model fitted to out-of-frame rearrangements, and the resulting probabilities were checked against IGoR. In a later analysis, TCR-TCR, TCR-HLA and TCR-CMV co-occurrence was scored with hypergeometric tests, and a repertoire-size bias correction was applied to TCR pairs. False discovery rates were estimated in a later analysis by permuting HLA or CMV assignments 20 times. A later analysis grouped co-occurring TCRs with DBSCAN, adding TCRdist sequence similarity when clustering within HLA-allele-positive subsets. Repertoires with fewer than 30,000 or more than 120,000 public chains were left out of co-occurrence clustering, as were four to six repertoires with anomalous nucleotide sharing. TCRdb mirrors the immuneACCESS table, restricted to in-frame sequences. Some clones are absent from its copies; in checked studies, under half trace to an unresolved V gene, and the reason for the others is unknown. Clone size and the V and J calls come from that table; the DNA yielded D and trimming. Across this sample there are 120,000 or so clones, with roughly 70% seen only once. Around 3.9% of the sample rests with the top ten.

This clonotype was sampled from a woman aged 40 to 50 in good health and CMV-seronegative. Sequencing input: PBMCs. The chain is made from TRBV9 and TRBJ2-3, and TRBD2 matches 10 of the central bases. CDR3 protein: CASSVGSGGGTDTQYF. The DNA sequence reads TGTGCCAGCAGCGTAGGGAGCGGGGGGGGCACAGATACGCAGTATTTT.